This is a list of T cell receptor beta chains from one sample in a study of cytomegalovirus exposure and HLA in healthy donors. The method was immunoSEQ multiplex PCR; TCRdb's version includes in-frame clones alone and lacks a portion of them. The sample has 90,000 to 150,000 clones, about 70% seen once. Sequenced sample: PBMCs. The receptors were sampled from a woman aged 40 to 49 in good health and CMV-seronegative. Both conserved end residues are part of each CDR3. A D gene is named only where the DNA matches it firmly. Where a row states a size, it is once, few, many or the class of an expanded clone; other rows omit it.

>.|TRBJ2-3|TRBV5-4|.
TGTGCCAGCAGCCCGGCCCCTAGGGGGTCAGATACGCAGTATTTT
CASSPAPRGSDTQYF
>.|TRBJ1-4|TRBV14|.
TGTGCCAGCAGCCAAGTATACCCGGGGGGGAATGAAAAACTGTTTTTT
CASSQVYPGGNEKLFF
>.|TRBJ2-2|TRBV7-3|once
TGTGCCAGCAGCTTAGGCACTCCGGGCACCGGGGAGCTGTTTTTT
CASSLGTPGTGELFF
>TRBD2|TRBJ2-5|TRBV7-9|.
TGTGCCAGCAGCTTAGCGATTGGACTAGCGGGGGGAAATGGAGAGACCCAGTACTTC
CASSLAIGLAGGNGETQYF
>.|TRBJ1-5|TRBV19|.
TGTGCCAGTAGGGGACTCCTGGGAAGCAATCAGCCCCAGCATTTT
CASRGLLGSNQPQHF
>.|TRBJ1-5|TRBV30|.
TGTGCCTGGAATGGTGGCCTTTTGGGCAATCAGCCCCAGCATTTT
CAWNGGLLGNQPQHF
>.|TRBJ2-5|TRBV5-1|.
TGCGCCAGCAGCTTGGGCGTCCTAGCGTGGGACGAGGAGACCCAGTACTTC
CASSLGVLAWDEETQYF
>.|TRBJ2-1|TRBV7-7|.
TGTGCCAGCAGCTCCCAGAGCGAAGGGGGTGAGCAGTTCTTC
CASSSQSEGGEQFF
>.|TRBJ2-5|TRBV5-6|.
TGTGCCAGCGGGGGAGGTAATACGGAGACCCAGTACTTC
CASGGGNTETQYF
>TRBD2|TRBJ2-2|TRBV19|once
TGTGCCAGTAGGGGACTACTAGAGCTGTTTTTT
CASRGLLELFF
>.|TRBJ2-1|TRBV29-1|.
TGCAGCGTTGAAGATTCAGGATCCGAGCAGTTCTTC
CSVEDSGSEQFF
>.|TRBJ1-2|TRBV7-8|.
TGTGCCAGCAGCCTTTCCCGAGGAACTAACTATGGCTACACCTTC
CASSLSRGTNYGYTF
>TRBD2|TRBJ2-7|TRBV11-2|.
TGTGCCAGCAGCTCCCCCCGTCCGGGAGGATCCTACGAGCAGTACTTC
CASSSPRPGGSYEQYF
>TRBD2|TRBJ2-3|TRBV7-2|.
TGTGCCAGCAGCTCGACTAGCGGGGTAGATACGCAGTATTTT
CASSSTSGVDTQYF
>TRBD1|TRBJ2-5|TRBV18|.
TGTGCCAGCTCAACGACAGGGTGGGAGACCCAGTACTTC
CASSTTGWETQYF
>TRBD1|TRBJ1-2|TRBV10-3|.
TGTGCCACCACCACGAGGGGGCAGAACTATGGCTACACCTTC
CATTTRGQNYGYTF
>.|TRBJ1-1|TRBV4-1|few
TGCGCCAGCAGCCAATATGACAGCATGAACACTGAAGCTTTCTTT
CASSQYDSMNTEAFF
>.|TRBJ1-5|TRBV28|few
TGTGCCAGCAGTTTTTGGGGACTGGGGCTTGGAAGCAATCAGCCCCAGCATTTT
CASSFWGLGLGSNQPQHF
>TRBD1|TRBJ2-5|TRBV7-2|once
TGTGCCAGCAGCTTGATAGGACAGGGATCGGTTGAGACCCAGTACTTC
CASSLIGQGSVETQYF
>TRBD1|TRBJ2-7|TRBV9|.
TGTGCCAGCAGCGTCCGTCCCGGGACAGGGAACTACGAGCAGTACTTC
CASSVRPGTGNYEQYF